Shown below are 22 T cell receptor beta chains from a single sample sequenced in a study of blood T cell repertoires in COVID-19. This table comes from immunoSEQ multiplex PCR, and its TCRdb copy is limited to in-frame clones, with some not included. Seen here are roughly 96,000 clones, 81% observed once, and the top ten hold around 4%. Source material: peripheral blood. The receptors originated from a man between 60 and 70 years old with acute or convalescent COVID-19.

A single count supports this clone. The V call is TRBV5-6, the J call TRBJ1-1, with 7 bases identical to TRBD1. This CDR3 region has 14 residues. The J segment lost 1 base and the V segment lost 4 bases, leaving 4 bases of the junction unmatched. Germline CDR1 and CDR2: SGHDT and YYEEEE. The CDR3 nucleotides read TGTGCCAGCAGCCAGACAGGGCGGAACACTGAAGCTTTCTTT. Its translation: CASSQTGRNTEAFF. The full variable domain, in which reference TRBV5-6 and TRBJ1-1 provide the parts outside the CDR3, is DAGVTQSPTHLIKTRGQQVTLRCSPKSGHDTVSWYQQALGQGPQFIFQYYEEEERQRGNFPDRFSGHQFPNYSSELNVNALLLGDSALYLCASSQTGRNTEAFFGQGTRLTVV.

This CDR3 is CASSPGTGGGYEQYF. CDR3 sequence (DNA): TGTGCCAGCAGCCCCGGGACAGGAGGGGGATACGAGCAGTACTTC. This rearrangement joins TRBV3-1 (or the pseudogene TRBV3-2) to TRBJ2-7; TRBD1 matches 8 bases. This CDR3 contains 15 residues. Germline V gene sequence: CDR1 LGHDT, CDR2 YNNKEL (reference sequence). V gave up 4 bases and J gave up 4 bases; unmatched junction bases: 9.

In its sample, this clone was seen a few times. The J gene is TRBJ2-7, the V gene TRBV3-1 (or the pseudogene TRBV3-2); 7 bases map to TRBD1. The CDR3 is 14 residues long. Germline CDR1 LGHDT, CDR2 YNNKEL (reference sequence). The V and J ends lost 2 bases and 5 bases, in that order; junction bases with no gene match: 6. The chain's CDR3 is CASSQQTGSDEQYF. As DNA, the CDR3 is TGTGCCAGCAGCCAACAGACAGGGTCGGACGAGCAGTACTTC.

This clone was observed a single time. The chain uses TRBV5-1 and TRBJ2-2, with 7 nucleotides matching TRBD2. The CDR3 contains 15 residues. Germline CDR1 is SGHRS and CDR2 is YFSETQ. V lost 4 bases to trimming and J lost 7 bases; unmatched junction nucleotides: 10. For the CDR3, the DNA is TGCGCCAGCAGCGCCCTAGCGGCAGTGGGCGGGGAGCTGTTTTTT. This codes for CASSALAAVGGELFF.

The chain carries TRBV3-1 (or the pseudogene TRBV3-2) and TRBJ2-5, with 7 nucleotides matching TRBD2. From germline, CDR1 is LGHDT and CDR2 YNNKEL (reference sequence). Trimming cost V 7 bases and J 5 bases; bases outside gene matches: 4. There are 12 residues in the CDR3. The CDR3 sequence: CASNGGGETQYF. The CDR3 DNA reads as TGTGCCAGCAACGGGGGAGGGGAGACCCAGTACTTC.

The V gene is TRBV6-1, the J gene TRBJ1-2; 12 nucleotides align to TRBD1. The ends lost 1 base at V and 6 bases at J; junction bases unmatched: 12. Germline V gene sequence: CDR1 MNHNS, CDR2 SASEGT. The CDR3 has 18 residues. CDR3: CASSEVFSGTGGGDGYTF. The CDR3 DNA is TGTGCCAGCAGTGAAGTTTTTTCCGGGACAGGGGGCGGAGATGGCTACACCTTC.

The V call is TRBV2, the J call TRBJ1-2; a possible D gene is TRBD1 (5 bases). V lost 2 bases, J lost 7 bases, and 14 bases lay in between. Germline V CDR1 and CDR2: SNHLY, FYNNEI. The CDR3 contains 14 residues. CDR3 DNA: TGTGCCAGCAGTGAATCTGAGGGGCGGGGTGGCTACACCTTC. This gives the protein CASSESEGRGGYTF.

This rearrangement joins TRBV19 to TRBJ1-1, with 10 bases matching TRBD1. CDR1 LNHDA and CDR2 SQIVND come from the germline V gene (reference sequence). CDR3 size: 17 residues. V shed 0 bases, J shed 5 bases, and the junction held 9 bases outside the gene matches. CDR3 amino acids: CASSIEGTGVVRTEAFF. The DNA for the CDR3 is TGTGCCAGTAGTATAGAGGGGACAGGGGTGGTACGGACTGAAGCTTTCTTT.

The chain has TRBV4-1 and TRBJ1-5, with D unresolved. The germline CDR1 and CDR2 sequences are MGHRA and YSYEKL. V was trimmed by 2 bases and J by 4 bases, leaving 9 bases between them. There are 14 residues in the CDR3. DNA for the CDR3: TGCGCCAGCAGCCAATGGAGGCAGAATCAGCCCCAGCATTTT. As protein: CASSQWRQNQPQHF.

The V and J genes are TRBV18 and TRBJ2-1, with 10 nucleotides matching TRBD2. The CDR3 covers 14 residues. With V trimmed by 6 bases and J by 4 bases, 3 bases remained unmatched. Germline V lookup: CDR1 KGHSH, CDR2 LQKENI. The DNA of the CDR3 is TGTGCCAGCTCGGGGACTAGCGAGTACAATGAGCAGTTCTTC. Translating it yields CASSGTSEYNEQFF.

The J gene is TRBJ1-5, the V gene TRBV5-6, with 9 bases that match TRBD1. With 2 bases clipped from V and 6 bases from J, the junction kept 3 bases outside the gene matches. Germline loops: CDR1 SGHDT, CDR2 YYEEEE. The CDR3 totals 14 residues. CDR3 DNA: TGTGCCAGCAGCTTCGGACAGGGGCGTCAGCCCCAGCATTTT. Translating it yields CASSFGQGRQPQHF.

J is TRBJ1-2 and V is TRBV19, with D tentatively TRBD1 (6 bases). The germline V gene has CDR1 LNHDA and CDR2 SQIVND (reference sequence). The CDR3 is 13 amino acids. The V and J ends lost 8 bases and 3 bases respectively, with 13 bases between them. CDR3 loop: CASSTGRDYGYTF. The CDR3 DNA is TGTGCCAGTTCGACAGGACGGGACTATGGCTACACCTTC.

In this sample, this clone turned up once. The CDR3 DNA follows: TGTGCCTGGAAAGGGGGCTGGAGGGGGCCGTCCTATGGCTACACCTTC. Protein: CAWKGGWRGPSYGYTF. This rearrangement joins TRBV30 to TRBJ1-2; 7 bases fit TRBD1. CDR3 size: 16 residues. Germline V gives CDR1 GTSNPN, CDR2 SVGIG (reference sequence). The junction had 15 bases not matched to a gene; V was cut back by 4 bases and J by 4 bases.

V is TRBV30 and J is TRBJ2-5; D tentatively reads TRBD1 or TRBD2 (6 bases each). V shed 5 bases and J shed 5 bases, with 12 bases lying between them. Germline CDR1 reads GTSNPN; CDR2 reads SVGIG (reference sequence). This CDR3 contains 12 residues. The DNA of the CDR3 is TGTGCCTGGGGGGGGCAGGGGGAGACCCAGTACTTC. Residues: CAWGGQGETQYF.

This clone was counted between two and nine times. V usage is TRBV29-1 and J usage is TRBJ1-5; TRBD1 matches at 9 bases. The CDR3 covers 15 residues. The J segment lost 4 bases and the V segment lost 5 bases, leaving 9 bases of the junction unmatched. The germline CDR1 and CDR2 sequences are SQVTM and ANQGSEA. In DNA form, the CDR3 reads TGCAGCGTTATTAAACAGGGGGCGGGTAATCAGCCCCAGCATTTT. It specifies CSVIKQGAGNQPQHF. Looking up the rest from reference TRBV29-1 and TRBJ1-5 gives the full variable domain: SAVISQKPSRDICQRGTSLTIQCQVDSQVTMMFWYRQQPGQSLTLIATANQGSEATYESGFVIDKFPISRPNLTFSTLTVSNMSPEDSSIYLCSVIKQGAGNQPQHFGDGTRLSIL.

The genes are TRBV19 and TRBJ2-4; D is ambiguous. There are 15 residues in the CDR3. Trimming removed 5 bases from V and 0 bases from J, with 11 bases in between. Per germline, CDR1 LNHDA and CDR2 SQIVND (reference sequence). CDR3 residues: CASSLAGLAKNIQYF. The CDR3 DNA reads TGTGCCAGTAGTCTCGCAGGCCTAGCCAAAAACATTCAGTACTTC. Full variable domain (rest looked up from reference TRBV19 and TRBJ2-4): DGGITQSPKYLFRKEGQNVTLSCEQNLNHDAMYWYRQDPGQGLRLIYYSQIVNDFQKGDIAEGYSVSREKKESFPLTVTSAQKNPTAFYLCASSLAGLAKNIQYFGAGTRLSVL.

V is TRBV3-1 (or the pseudogene TRBV3-2) and J is TRBJ1-5; D is ambiguous. Deletions cut 1 base from V and 1 base from J, with 5 bases between. The CDR3 loop spans 14 amino acids. Germline lookup yields CDR1 LGHDT and CDR2 YNNKEL (reference sequence). The CDR3: CASSQALSNQPQHF. In nucleotides, the CDR3 is TGTGCCAGCAGCCAAGCCCTGAGCAATCAGCCCCAGCATTTT.

This clone was seen just once. This rearrangement joins TRBV10-1 to TRBJ2-1; TRBD2 agrees at 7 bases. Germline V gene data show CDR1 as WNHNN and CDR2 as SYGVQD (reference sequence). The trim removed 0 bases at V and 6 bases at J, leaving 11 bases unmatched. The CDR3 spans 17 residues. Here the CDR3 reads CASSESVSGRGPNEQFF. The CDR3 DNA reads as TGCGCCAGCAGTGAGTCTGTTTCGGGGAGGGGCCCCAATGAGCAGTTCTTC.

The chain is built from TRBV5-6 and TRBJ1-1; D might be TRBD1 (5 bases). The germline V and J ends were trimmed by 0 bases and 3 bases, with 12 bases remaining between them. Per the germline V gene, CDR1 is SGHDT and CDR2 is YYEEEE. The CDR3 contains 15 residues. The CDR3, as DNA: TGTGCCAGCAGCTTGGTGTCGTCAGGGTACACTGAAGCTTTCTTT. As protein: CASSLVSSGYTEAFF.

This chain joins TRBV5-4 and TRBJ1-1, with D unresolved. Between the trimmed V and J ends, which lost 2 bases and 4 bases, there was a span of 15 bases. Germline CDR1 reads SGHNT; CDR2 reads YYREEE (reference sequence). CDR3 length: 15 amino acids. The CDR3 coding sequence is TGTGCCAGCAGCTTTTTCGCGGGGTACATCACTGAAGCTTTCTTT. Translating it yields CASSFFAGYITEAFF.

This clone was observed a few times. One end of the junction is discordant with germline, which a read error may explain. The chain recombines TRBV30 with TRBJ2-7; 7 nucleotides match TRBD1. The CDR3 sequence is 15 residues long. CDR1 and CDR2 (germline): GTSNPN, SVGIG (reference sequence). The CDR3 region is CAWSAGGTASYGQYF. CDR3 nucleotide sequence: TGTGCCTGGAGTGCCGGTGGGACAGCTTCCTACGGGCAGTACTTC.

The chain joins TRBV9 to TRBJ2-2; D is possibly TRBD2 (5 bases). CDR1 and CDR2 (germline): SGDLS, YYNGEE. The CDR3 is 15 residues long. Trimming took 0 bases from V and 3 from J, leaving 9 bases between them. The CDR3 spells CASSVAPGDTGELFF. CDR3 coding DNA: TGTGCCAGCAGCGTAGCTCCCGGGGACACCGGGGAGCTGTTTTTT. Filled out from reference TRBV9 and TRBJ2-2, the complete variable domain reads DSGVTQTPKHLITATGQRVTLRCSPRSGDLSVYWYQQSLDQGLQFLIQYYNGEERAKGNILERFSAQQFPDLHSELNLSSLELGDSALYFCASSVAPGDTGELFFGEGSRLTVL.